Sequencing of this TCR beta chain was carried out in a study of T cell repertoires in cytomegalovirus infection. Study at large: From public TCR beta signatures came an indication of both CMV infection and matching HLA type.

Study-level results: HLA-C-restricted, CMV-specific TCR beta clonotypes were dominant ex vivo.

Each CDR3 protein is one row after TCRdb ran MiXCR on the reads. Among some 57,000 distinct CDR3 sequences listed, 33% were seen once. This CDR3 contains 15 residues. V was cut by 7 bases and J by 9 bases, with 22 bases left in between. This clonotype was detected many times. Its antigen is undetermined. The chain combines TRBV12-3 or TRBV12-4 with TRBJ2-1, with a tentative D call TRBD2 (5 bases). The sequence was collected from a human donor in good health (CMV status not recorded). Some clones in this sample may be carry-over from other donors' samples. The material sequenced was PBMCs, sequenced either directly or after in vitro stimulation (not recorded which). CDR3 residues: CASTLGRARGLEQFF. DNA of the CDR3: TGTGCCAGCACCCTTGGTCGGGCCCGGGGTCTTGAGCAGTTCTTC.